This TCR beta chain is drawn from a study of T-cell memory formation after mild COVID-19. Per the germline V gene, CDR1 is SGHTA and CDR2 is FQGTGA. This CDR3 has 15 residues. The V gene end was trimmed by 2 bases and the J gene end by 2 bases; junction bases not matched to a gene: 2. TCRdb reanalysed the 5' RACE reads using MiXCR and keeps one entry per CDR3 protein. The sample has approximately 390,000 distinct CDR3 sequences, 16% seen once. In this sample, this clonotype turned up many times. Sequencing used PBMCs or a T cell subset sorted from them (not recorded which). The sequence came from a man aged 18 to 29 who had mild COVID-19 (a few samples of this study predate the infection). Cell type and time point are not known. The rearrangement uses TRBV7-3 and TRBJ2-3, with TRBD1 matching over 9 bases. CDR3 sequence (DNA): TGTGCCAGCAGCTTAGGGACAGGGTCCACAGATACGCAGTATTTT. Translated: CASSLGTGSTDTQYF.